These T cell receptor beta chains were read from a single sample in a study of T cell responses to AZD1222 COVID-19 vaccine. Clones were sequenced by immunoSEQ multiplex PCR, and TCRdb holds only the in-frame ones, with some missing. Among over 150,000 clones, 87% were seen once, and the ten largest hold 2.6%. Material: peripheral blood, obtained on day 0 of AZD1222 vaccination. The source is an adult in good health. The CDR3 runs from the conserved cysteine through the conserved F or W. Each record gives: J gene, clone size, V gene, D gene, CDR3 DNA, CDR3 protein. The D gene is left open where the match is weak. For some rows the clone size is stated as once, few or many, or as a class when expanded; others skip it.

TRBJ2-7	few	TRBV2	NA	TGTGCCAGCAGTGCAAGCCTAGGGAGTTACGAGCAGTACTTC	CASSASLGSYEQYF
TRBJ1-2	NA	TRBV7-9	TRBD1	TGTGCCAGCAGCTTGAACAGGGGGGGTGGCTACACCTTC	CASSLNRGGGYTF
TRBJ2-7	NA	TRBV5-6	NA	TGTGCCAGCAGCTTGCTGCCTACCTACGAGCAGTACTTC	CASSLLPTYEQYF
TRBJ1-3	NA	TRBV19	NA	TGTGCCAGTAGTTTATCCGACCGTGGAAACACCATATATTTT	CASSLSDRGNTIYF
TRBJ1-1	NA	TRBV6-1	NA	TGTGCCAGCAGTGAACAGGGGACCCTGAACACTGAAGCTTTCTTT	CASSEQGTLNTEAFF
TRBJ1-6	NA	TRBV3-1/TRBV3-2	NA	TGTGCCAGCAGCCCTTTATTTGGGGGGTATAATTCACCCCTCCACTTT	CASSPLFGGYNSPLHF
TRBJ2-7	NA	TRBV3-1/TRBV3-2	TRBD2	TGTGCCAGCAGCCGAGAGCGGGAGGTCGTTTTCGAGCAGTACTTC	CASSREREVVFEQYF
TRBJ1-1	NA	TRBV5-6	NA	TGTGCCAGCAGCTCCCGATATTCGAACACTGAAGCTTTCTTT	CASSSRYSNTEAFF
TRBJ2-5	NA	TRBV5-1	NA	TGCGCCAGCAGCTTGGGCGGGGTGTACCAAGAGACCCAGTACTTC	CASSLGGVYQETQYF
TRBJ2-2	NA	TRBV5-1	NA	TGCGCCAGCAACGGGGGGCATAGGGACACCGGGGAGCTGTTTTTT	CASNGGHRDTGELFF
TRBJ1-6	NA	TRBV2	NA	TGTGCCAGGGAGGGGGACTCACAGAGCTCCTATAATTCACCCCTCCACTTT	CAREGDSQSSYNSPLHF
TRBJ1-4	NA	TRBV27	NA	TGTGCCAGCAGTTCCCGCGGACAGAGTCAAAATGAAAAACTGTTTTTT	CASSSRGQSQNEKLFF
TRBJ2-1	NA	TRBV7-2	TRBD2	TGTGCCAGCAGCTTTGGCGGGAGGGCCGACAATGAGCAGTTCTTC	CASSFGGRADNEQFF
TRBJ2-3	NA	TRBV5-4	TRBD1	TGTGCCAGCAGCAGGGGACAGTCCACAGATACGCAGTATTTT	CASSRGQSTDTQYF
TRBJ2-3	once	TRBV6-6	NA	TGTGCCAGCAGTACCTGGGCGGGAACCGATACGCAGTATTTT	CASSTWAGTDTQYF
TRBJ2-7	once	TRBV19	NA	TGTGCCAGTAGTATCGCTGGGGGAGACTACGAGCAGTACTTC	CASSIAGGDYEQYF
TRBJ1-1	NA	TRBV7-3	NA	TGTGCCAGCAGCCTAGGGGGACCAGGTGGGAACACTGAAGCTTTCTTT	CASSLGGPGGNTEAFF
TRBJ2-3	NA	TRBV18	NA	TGTGCCAGCTCACCCTACGGAGATACGCAGTATTTT	CASSPYGDTQYF
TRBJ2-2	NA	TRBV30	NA	TGTGCCTGGAACGGGGGAGGAACCGGGGAGCTGTTTTTT	CAWNGGGTGELFF
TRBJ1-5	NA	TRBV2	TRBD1	TGTGCCAGCAGGAGGACAGGGGGTAATCAGCCCCAGCATTTT	CASRRTGGNQPQHF
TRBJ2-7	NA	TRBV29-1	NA	TGCAGCGTTGAGGTGGGGGTAGGAGGCGAGCAGTACTTC	CSVEVGVGGEQYF
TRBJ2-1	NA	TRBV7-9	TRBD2	TGTGCCGCGGGTCTAGCGGGAGCCTACAATGAGCAGTTCTTC	CAAGLAGAYNEQFF
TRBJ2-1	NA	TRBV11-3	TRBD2	TGTGCCAGCAGCTTGACTAGCGCCAACTACAATGAGCAGTTCTTC	CASSLTSANYNEQFF